This TCR beta chain was found in a study of beta chain features in type 1 diabetes. The study's findings and limits: Patients and controls would be equally affected if PCR favored shorter templates. Moderate yet significant TCRB CDR3 shortening was seen in Type 1 diabetes patients in all four CD4+ subsets. Comparison showed that naive, central memory and Treg TCRB repertoires appeared more similar among patients than among healthy donors.

Turning to this clone: Antigen: not known.

There are 13 residues in the CDR3. Trimming took 10 bases from V and 6 from J; bases not matched to a gene: 8. CDR1 and CDR2 from the germline V gene are MNHNY and SVGAGI (reference sequence). Isolated RNA was reverse transcribed in full, so expressed TCRB transcripts were sequenced. TCRdb's table, derived via immunoSEQ multiplex PCR, lists solely in-frame clones and lacks some. Here the sample spans around 240,000 clones, 68% being singletons. This chain uses TRBV6-6 with TRBJ2-1; TRBD2 aligns across 8 bases. Sample: naive CD4+ T cells from blood. This clonotype originated in a young man in good health. The CDR3 spells CATQRERRNEQFF. In nucleotides, the CDR3 is TGTGCCACCCAGCGGGAGCGTCGCAATGAGCAGTTCTTC.